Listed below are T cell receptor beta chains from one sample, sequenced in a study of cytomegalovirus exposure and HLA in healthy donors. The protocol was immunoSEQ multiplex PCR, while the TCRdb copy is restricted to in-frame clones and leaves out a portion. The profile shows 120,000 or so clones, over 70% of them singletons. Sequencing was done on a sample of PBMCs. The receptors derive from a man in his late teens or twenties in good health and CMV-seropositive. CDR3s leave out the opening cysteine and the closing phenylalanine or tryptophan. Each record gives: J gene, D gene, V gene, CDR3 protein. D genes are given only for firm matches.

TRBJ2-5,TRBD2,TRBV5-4,ASSSIAGGRGTQY
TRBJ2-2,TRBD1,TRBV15,ATSRVHAGGTGELF
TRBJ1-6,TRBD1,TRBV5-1,ASRPTGSNSPLH
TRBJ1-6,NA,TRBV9,ASREQGPHSPLH
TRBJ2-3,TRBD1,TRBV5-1,ASSLELSGQGTDTQY
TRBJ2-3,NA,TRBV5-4,ATNRVDPDTQY
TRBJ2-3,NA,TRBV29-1,SSRGDRGTDTQY
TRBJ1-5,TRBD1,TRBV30,AWSVPGTGPDNSNQPQH
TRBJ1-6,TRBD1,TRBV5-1,ASSPGQGNSPLH
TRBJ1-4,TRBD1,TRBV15,ATSSSRGRSEKLF
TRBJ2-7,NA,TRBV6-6,ASRDIVYEQY
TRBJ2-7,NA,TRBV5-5,ASSSFIYEQY
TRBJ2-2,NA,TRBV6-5,ASYLAPNTGELF
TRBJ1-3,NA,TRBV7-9,ASSLTAGRRGNTIY
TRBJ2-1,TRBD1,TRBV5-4,ASSSPTGGDEQF
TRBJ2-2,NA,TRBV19,ASSIRAAATGELF
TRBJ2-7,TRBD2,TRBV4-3,ASSQDVAGPLVEQY
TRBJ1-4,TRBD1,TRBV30,AWSADRVNEKLF
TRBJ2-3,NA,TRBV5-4,ASSLAGTQADTQY
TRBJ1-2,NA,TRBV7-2,ASSLEQGDYGYT
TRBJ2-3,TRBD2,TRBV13,ASSTGTSSMDTQY
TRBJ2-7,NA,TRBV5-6,ASSFSGRVSYEQY
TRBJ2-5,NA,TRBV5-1,ASSLDGRRETQY
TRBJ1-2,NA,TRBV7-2,ASSLNQGIDNGYT
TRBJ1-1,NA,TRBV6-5,ASRRISGRSDPF